The rows below give T cell receptor beta chains drawn from one sample of a study of blood T cell repertoires in COVID-19. Measured with immunoSEQ multiplex PCR; TCRdb has only the in-frame clones, and not every one. Of some 330,000 clones listed, approximately 90% are singletons. Sequenced sample: PBMCs or T cells enriched from blood (not recorded which). The receptors here all came from a man younger than 45 who had recovered from COVID-19. Both conserved end residues are part of each CDR3.

cdr3_aa	v_call	j_call
CASSERWASGGWDTQYF	TRBV6-1	TRBJ2-3
CASSIGLGSGSSYEQYF	TRBV19	TRBJ2-7
CSVGSEILPYEQYF	TRBV29-1	TRBJ2-7
CASSLAPGLAGGRPEQYF	TRBV28	TRBJ2-7
CATSDPGQLSYEQYF	TRBV24-1	TRBJ2-7
CASSPSLGLGYGYTF	TRBV10-1	TRBJ1-2
CASSDTGMVGQFF	TRBV6-1	TRBJ2-1
CASETDIYNEQFF	TRBV6-5	TRBJ2-1
CASREQYEGTEAFF	TRBV25-1	TRBJ1-1
CASNYRGASTDTQYF	TRBV2	TRBJ2-3
CASSQGLAGGGTTDTQYF	TRBV21-1	TRBJ2-3
CASSVGLYGYTF	TRBV28	TRBJ1-2
CASSFYTGAVSQPQHF	TRBV28	TRBJ1-5
CSVGDRVDAFF	TRBV29-1	TRBJ1-1